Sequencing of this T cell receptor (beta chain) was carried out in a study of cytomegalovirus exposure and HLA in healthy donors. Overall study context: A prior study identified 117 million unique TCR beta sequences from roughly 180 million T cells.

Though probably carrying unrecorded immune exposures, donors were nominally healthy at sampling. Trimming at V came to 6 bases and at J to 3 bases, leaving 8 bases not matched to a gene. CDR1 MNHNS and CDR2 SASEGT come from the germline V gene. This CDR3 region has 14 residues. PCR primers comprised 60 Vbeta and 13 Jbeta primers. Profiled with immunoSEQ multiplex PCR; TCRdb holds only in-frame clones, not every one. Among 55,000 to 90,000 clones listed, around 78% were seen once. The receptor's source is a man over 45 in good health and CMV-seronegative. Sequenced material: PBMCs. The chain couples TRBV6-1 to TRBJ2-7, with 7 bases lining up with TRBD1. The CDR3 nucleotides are TGTGCCAGCAGCCCCCTGACAGGGTTCTACGAGCAGTACTTC. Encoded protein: CASSPLTGFYEQYF.